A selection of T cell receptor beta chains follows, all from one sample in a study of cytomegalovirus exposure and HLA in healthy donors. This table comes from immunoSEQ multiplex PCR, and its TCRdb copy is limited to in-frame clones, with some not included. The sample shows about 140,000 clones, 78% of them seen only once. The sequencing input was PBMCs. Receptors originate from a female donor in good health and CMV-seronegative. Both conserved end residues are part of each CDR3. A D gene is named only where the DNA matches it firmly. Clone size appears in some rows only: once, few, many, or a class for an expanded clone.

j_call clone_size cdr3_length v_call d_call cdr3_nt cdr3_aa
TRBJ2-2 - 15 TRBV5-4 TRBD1 TGTGCCAGCAGCCCGCGGACAGGTCTAACCGGGGAGCTGTTTTTT CASSPRTGLTGELFF
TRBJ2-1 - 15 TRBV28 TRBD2 TGTGCCAGCAGTTTATCCACTAGCGGGAATGATGAGCAGTTCTTC CASSLSTSGNDEQFF
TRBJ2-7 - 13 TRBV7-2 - TGTGCCAGCAGCTTGGGGGGAAAAAACGAGCAGTACTTC CASSLGGKNEQYF
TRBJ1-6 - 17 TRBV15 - TGTGCCACCAGCAGAGAGAAGGGGACTACTAGTAATTCACCCCTCCACTTT CATSREKGTTSNSPLHF
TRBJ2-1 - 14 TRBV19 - TGTGCCAGTAGTATGAGGCTAGCTAGCAATGAGCAGTTCTTC CASSMRLASNEQFF
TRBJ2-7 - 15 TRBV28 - TGTGCCAGCAGTTTACCCAGGGGTAGCTCCTACGAGCAGTACTTC CASSLPRGSSYEQYF
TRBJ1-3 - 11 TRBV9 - TGTGCCTCCGGGGTTGGAAACACCATATATTTT CASGVGNTIYF
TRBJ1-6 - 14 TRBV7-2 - TGTGCCAGCAGCGAACAGGGTGGTAATTCACCCCTCCACTTT CASSEQGGNSPLHF
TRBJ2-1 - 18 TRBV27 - TGTGCCAGCAGTTCCGAGAGTCGGGGACTTCCATCCTACAATGAGCAGTTCTTC CASSSESRGLPSYNEQFF
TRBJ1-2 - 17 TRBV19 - TGTGCCAGTAGAGGCTACGATGCGGGCCATGCCTCAAATGGCTACACCTTC CASRGYDAGHASNGYTF
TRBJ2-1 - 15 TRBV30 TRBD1 TGTGCCTGGAACAAACCGGGACAGGGGGGCTATGAGCAGTTCTTC CAWNKPGQGGYEQFF
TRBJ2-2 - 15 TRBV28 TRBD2 TGTGCCAGCAGCCGGGGGGTCACGAACACCGGGGAGCTGTTTTTT CASSRGVTNTGELFF
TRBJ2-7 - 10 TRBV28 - TGTGCCAGCAGTGAGTACGAGCAGTACTTC CASSEYEQYF
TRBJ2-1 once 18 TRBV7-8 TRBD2 TGTGCCAGCAGCTTACTGCCGACTAGCGGGGGCCTTTACAATGAGCAGTTCTTC CASSLLPTSGGLYNEQFF
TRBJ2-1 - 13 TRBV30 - TGTGCCTGGGCGCCCGGGACTCCAAATGAGCAGTTCTTC CAWAPGTPNEQFF
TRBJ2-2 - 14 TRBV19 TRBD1 TGTGCCAGTGTAGACAGGGGGAACACCGGGGAGCTGTTTTTT CASVDRGNTGELFF
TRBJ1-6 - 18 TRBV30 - TGTGCCTGGAAAAGCGGGCAATTGCTTCTTCCGGATAATTCACCCCTCCACTTT CAWKSGQLLLPDNSPLHF
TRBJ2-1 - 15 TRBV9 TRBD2 TGTGCCAGCAGCCCCCGACTAGCGGGGGCCAATGAGCAGTTCTTC CASSPRLAGANEQFF
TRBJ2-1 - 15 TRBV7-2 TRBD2 TGTGCCAGCAGCTTAGTTCTAGCGGGGGACAATGAGCAGTTCTTC CASSLVLAGDNEQFF
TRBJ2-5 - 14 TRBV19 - TGTGCCAGTAGTTACAGGGGGGGGGTTGAGACCCAGTACTTC CASSYRGGVETQYF
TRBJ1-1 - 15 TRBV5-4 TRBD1 TGTGCCAGCAGCTCACCCAGGGGGCTCGGCACTGAAGCTTTCTTT CASSSPRGLGTEAFF
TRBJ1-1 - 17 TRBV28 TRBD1 TGTGCCAGCAGTCCCCGGGACAGGGGTCGATTGAACACTGAAGCTTTCTTT CASSPRDRGRLNTEAFF
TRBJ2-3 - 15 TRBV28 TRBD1 TGTGCCAGCAGTCCCGACAGGGTTCGGGCAGATACGCAGTATTTT CASSPDRVRADTQYF
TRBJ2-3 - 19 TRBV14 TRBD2 TGTGCCAGCAGCCGCTGGACTAGCGGGAGCTGGGGAAACACAGATACGCAGTATTTT CASSRWTSGSWGNTDTQYF
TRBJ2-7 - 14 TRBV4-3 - TGCGCCAGCAGCCCCGGGGCAGGGGTCTACGAGCAGTACTTC CASSPGAGVYEQYF
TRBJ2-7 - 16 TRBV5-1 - TGCGCCAGCAGCCCCTACCGGAGGGATAGCTCCTACGAGCAGTACTTC CASSPYRRDSSYEQYF
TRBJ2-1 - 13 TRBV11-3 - TGTGCCAGCAGCTTAAGGTTCGGGGATGAGCAGTTCTTC CASSLRFGDEQFF
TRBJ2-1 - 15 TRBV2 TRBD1 TGTGCCAGCAGACCAGGGACAGGGATTTCGGGTGAGCAGTTCTTC CASRPGTGISGEQFF
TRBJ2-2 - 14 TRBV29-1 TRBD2 TGCAGCGTTTCCCCCCGGGGGGGAACCGGGGAGCTGTTTTTT CSVSPRGGTGELFF
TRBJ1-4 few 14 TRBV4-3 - TGCGCCAGCAGCCAAGGGGTTCAGGGAGGGAAACTGTTTTTT CASSQGVQGGKLFF
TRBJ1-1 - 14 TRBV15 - TGTGCCACCAGCAAACAAGGGGTGAACACTGAAGCTTTCTTT CATSKQGVNTEAFF
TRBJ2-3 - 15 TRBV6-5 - TGTGCCAGCAGTTACTCGCCAGGAGGTACAGATACGCAGTATTTT CASSYSPGGTDTQYF
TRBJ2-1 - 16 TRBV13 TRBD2 TGTGCCAGCAGCCCCCCGGGAGGTCCTTTGGGGAATGAGCAGTTCTTC CASSPPGGPLGNEQFF
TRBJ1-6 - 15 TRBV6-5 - TGTGCCAGCAGTTATGGGGGCTCTGTTGTTTCACCCCTCCACTTT CASSYGGSVVSPLHF
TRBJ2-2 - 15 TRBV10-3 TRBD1 TGTGCCGCCCTTTCAGGACAGGGTAGCCCCGGGGAGCTGTTTTTT CAALSGQGSPGELFF
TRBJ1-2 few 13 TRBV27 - TGTGCCAGCAGCGACAGTCCCCCCTATGGCTACACCTTC CASSDSPPYGYTF
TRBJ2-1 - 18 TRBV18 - TGTGCCAGCTCACTCAAGGACAGCTCATCCCGTTCCTACAATGAGCAGTTCTTC CASSLKDSSSRSYNEQFF
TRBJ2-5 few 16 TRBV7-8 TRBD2 TGTGCCAGCAGCGGGCGGGAGGCCTATAGCCAAGAGACCCAGTACTTC CASSGREAYSQETQYF
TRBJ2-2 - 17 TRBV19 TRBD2 TGTGCCAGTAGTATTCACCAGGGAGGGGTTCGGGCCGGGGAGCTGTTTTTT CASSIHQGGVRAGELFF
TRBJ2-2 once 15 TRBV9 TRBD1 TGTGCCAGCAGCCCCCACCTGGACAGGACCGGGGAGCTGTTTTTT CASSPHLDRTGELFF
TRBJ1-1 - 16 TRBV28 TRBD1 TGTGCCAGTATGACAGGGGGCGCCTTAAAGAACACTGAAGCTTTCTTT CASMTGGALKNTEAFF
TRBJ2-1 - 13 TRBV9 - TGTGCCAGCAGCGTAGGACCAGGGGATGAGCAGTTCTTC CASSVGPGDEQFF
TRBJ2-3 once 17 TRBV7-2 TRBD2 TGTGCCAGCAGCTTAGGAGCGGGGGGGCCGAGCACAGATACGCAGTATTTT CASSLGAGGPSTDTQYF
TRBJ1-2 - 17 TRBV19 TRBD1 TGTGCCAGTAGTTTCGGACAGGGTAATATGGCTTTTCCAGGCTACACCTTC CASSFGQGNMAFPGYTF